The clone carrying this T cell receptor beta chain was counted many times. The antigen remains undetermined. TCRdb called the multiplex PCR reads again in MiXCR, with one record for every CDR3 protein. This table has over 35,000 distinct CDR3 sequences, roughly 36% appearing once. This specimen comes from a study of breast tumors, draining lymph nodes, adjacent tissues. The germline V gene has CDR1 MNHEY and CDR2 SVGAGI. Trimming stripped 2 bases from V and 9 bases from J, with 17 bases between. This CDR3 has 16 amino acids. Study-level results: The lymph node origin of tumor T cells was framed as consistent with a hypothesis, not demonstrated. Tumors had less TCR diversity than lymph nodes, more than nontumor tissue.

This receptor was obtained from a female donor with breast cancer. Some clones in this sample may be carry-over from other donors' samples. The J gene is TRBJ1-6, the V gene TRBV6-5; no reliable D call. What was sequenced was breast tumor tissue. Written as DNA, the CDR3 is TGTGCCAGCAGTTACGGGTCATTGCCGAGGATTTCACCCCTCCACTTT. It specifies CASSYGSLPRISPLHF.